A single TCR beta chain is shown here with its context. Its antigen is currently unknown. This entry comes from a study of response to subunit inactivated influenza vaccine. Study-wide results and limits: There was a suggestion from the authors that each seasonal influenza vaccination recruits few new T cells.

TCRdb re-derived calls from the RT-PCR reads in MiXCR, one entry per CDR3 protein. This table holds about 800,000 distinct CDR3 sequences, 21% found once. The length of the CDR3 is 15 residues. V was pared by 6 bases and J by 2 bases, with 17 bases between. CDR1 and CDR2 from the germline V gene are MNHEY and SVGEGT. The sample consisted of PBMCs from blood, taken 5 days after vaccination. The gene calls are TRBV6-2 or TRBV6-3 and TRBJ2-7; TRBD2 is a possible D gene (6 bases). The receptor was isolated from a man aged 45-65 years who received an inactivated influenza vaccine. This chain's CDR3 is CASRGGTGPAYEQYF. The CDR3 DNA reads TGTGCCAGCAGGGGAGGAACAGGACCAGCCTACGAGCAGTACTTC.